A selection of T cell receptor beta chains follows, all from one sample in a study of sequential checkpoint blockade in melanoma. Some clones are missing from TCRdb's copy, which holds only in-frame ones; the method was immunoSEQ multiplex PCR. The table includes several thousand clones, about 57% detected once. Sequenced here: CD8+ T cells sorted from blood (inferred from file names), sampled from a patient given nivolumab and ipilimumab in sequence. The receptors stem from a human donor with melanoma. The CDR3 runs from the conserved cysteine through the conserved F or W. A D gene is named only where the DNA matches it firmly. For some rows the clone size is stated as once, few or many, or as a class when expanded; others skip it.

>TRBJ2-7|.|TRBD1|TRBV7-9
TGTGCCAGCAGCCAAGACCCATCAGGGGGAGCGGTCGAGCAGTACTTC
CASSQDPSGGAVEQYF
>TRBJ2-5|.|TRBD1|TRBV7-9
TGTGCCAGCAGCTGGACAGGCCAAGAGACCCAGTACTTC
CASSWTGQETQYF
>TRBJ2-7|medium-sized|.|TRBV28
TGTGCCAGCAGTTACGGGGTGACCTACGAGCAGTACTTC
CASSYGVTYEQYF
>TRBJ2-4|.|.|TRBV13
TGTGCCAGCAGCTTAAAGAGCACTAGGACGGAAAACATTCAGTACTTC
CASSLKSTRTENIQYF
>TRBJ2-7|few|TRBD1|TRBV4-3
TGCGCCAGCAGCTCCGGGACAGGGGGCGTCGAGCAGTACTTC
CASSSGTGGVEQYF
>TRBJ2-5|.|.|TRBV15
TGTGCCACCAGCAGAGATAGGGGGGGGCCAGAGACCCAGTACTTC
CATSRDRGGPETQYF
>TRBJ2-1|.|TRBD2|TRBV9
TGTGCCAGCAGCGCCTCTAGCGGGGGGGCCAATGAGCAGTTCTTC
CASSASSGGANEQFF
>TRBJ2-1|.|.|TRBV27
TGTGCCAGCAGCCCCCCCTCAAGAGGGGGAAATGAGCAGTTCTTC
CASSPPSRGGNEQFF
>TRBJ2-7|medium-sized|TRBD1|TRBV5-4
TGTGCCAGCAGCTTCCCGGGACAGGGGATTTACGAGCAGTACTTC
CASSFPGQGIYEQYF
>TRBJ2-1|.|TRBD1|TRBV11-2
TGTGCCAGCAGCTTACCTCGATCCGGGACAGGGGGCCATGAGCAGTTCTTC
CASSLPRSGTGGHEQFF
>TRBJ2-7|few|TRBD2|TRBV9
TGTGCCAGCGCGGGAGGCCACCACGAGCAGTACTTC
CASAGGHHEQYF
>TRBJ2-3|.|TRBD2|TRBV6-4
TGTGCCAGCAGTGAGCGGGGGGGCACAGATACGCAGTATTTT
CASSERGGTDTQYF
>TRBJ2-3|.|.|TRBV9
TGTGCCAGCAGCGTAGGAGGGACAGATACGCAGTATTTT
CASSVGGTDTQYF
>TRBJ1-1|.|.|TRBV18
TGTGCCAGCTCACCTGTAGGGGGGAACACTGAAGCTTTCTTT
CASSPVGGNTEAFF
>TRBJ2-7|.|.|TRBV19
TGTGCCAGTAGTATAGCAGGGAACCACGAGCAGTACTTC
CASSIAGNHEQYF
>TRBJ1-3|medium-sized|TRBD1|TRBV5-4
TGTGCCAGCAGCTTGCAGGGGGATTATACGGGAAACACCATATATTTT
CASSLQGDYTGNTIYF
>TRBJ2-6|.|.|TRBV11-2
TGTGCCAGCAGCCGTGAGAGGGCCAACGTCCTGACTTTC
CASSRERANVLTF
>TRBJ1-1|.|.|TRBV6-1
TGTGCCAGCAGTGAAAGGCGGTGGACTGAAGCTTTCTTT
CASSERRWTEAFF
>TRBJ2-5|.|.|TRBV5-1
TGCGCCAGCAGCACGACAGGACCATGGCAGGAGACCCAGTACTTC
CASSTTGPWQETQYF
>TRBJ1-1|.|.|TRBV4-1
TGCGCCAGCAGCCAAGTACGGGCGGGTCTGAACACTGAAGCTTTCTTT
CASSQVRAGLNTEAFF
>TRBJ2-5|.|.|TRBV6-4
TGTGCCAGCACCCGACATGAAGGGGTAGGGGAGACCCAGTACTTC
CASTRHEGVGETQYF
>TRBJ2-3|.|.|TRBV27
TGTGCCAGCAGTTTATGGACTCTTAGCACAGATACGCAGTATTTT
CASSLWTLSTDTQYF
>TRBJ1-1|few|.|TRBV7-8
TGTGCCAGCAGCTTCGGGTGGAGCACTGAAGCTTTCTTT
CASSFGWSTEAFF
>TRBJ1-2|.|TRBD1|TRBV7-6
TGTGCCAGCAGCTTAGCATGGGGGGACAGCTATGGCTACACCTTC
CASSLAWGDSYGYTF
>TRBJ2-2|few|TRBD2|TRBV4-2
TGTGCCAGCAGCCAAGATTGGAGCGGGGGGTACACCGGGGAGCTGTTTTTT
CASSQDWSGGYTGELFF
>TRBJ1-6|few|.|TRBV7-3
TGTGCCAGCAGCCCCCTTCCCGGACAGTCAAATTCACCCCTCCACTTT
CASSPLPGQSNSPLHF
>TRBJ2-1|few|.|TRBV4-3
TGCGCCAGCAGCCAAGCCGGGAATGAGCAGTTCTTC
CASSQAGNEQFF
>TRBJ2-3|.|.|TRBV19
TGTGCCAGTAGTATCCCCAGGCTAGCAGGCCCAGATACGCAGTATTTT
CASSIPRLAGPDTQYF
>TRBJ2-3|few|TRBD1|TRBV10-3
TGTGCCATCAGTGAGGTTAGGACAGGGTCCACAGATACGCAGTATTTT
CAISEVRTGSTDTQYF
>TRBJ1-1|few|TRBD1|TRBV7-9
TGTGCCAGCTCAGCTCAGGGGGCGGCTGAAGCTTTCTTT
CASSAQGAAEAFF
>TRBJ2-1|.|TRBD1|TRBV9
TGTGCCAGCAGCCCTGAGACAGGGAAAGAGTTTGGTGAGCAGTTCTTC
CASSPETGKEFGEQFF
>TRBJ2-4|.|TRBD1|TRBV13
TGTGCCAGCAGCTCTGGAAACGAAGGGGGCTACGGAAAAAACATTCAGTACTTC
CASSSGNEGGYGKNIQYF
>TRBJ2-3|.|.|TRBV6-5
TGTGCCAGCGGTACGGGAGAGGACACAGATACGCAGTATTTT
CASGTGEDTDTQYF
>TRBJ1-1|.|.|TRBV9
TGTGCCAGCAGCGTAGAAGGGGGGAACACTGAAGCTTTCTTT
CASSVEGGNTEAFF
>TRBJ2-7|few|TRBD2|TRBV4-3
TGCGCCAGCAGCCTAGCGGGGGAAGAGCAGTACTTC
CASSLAGEEQYF